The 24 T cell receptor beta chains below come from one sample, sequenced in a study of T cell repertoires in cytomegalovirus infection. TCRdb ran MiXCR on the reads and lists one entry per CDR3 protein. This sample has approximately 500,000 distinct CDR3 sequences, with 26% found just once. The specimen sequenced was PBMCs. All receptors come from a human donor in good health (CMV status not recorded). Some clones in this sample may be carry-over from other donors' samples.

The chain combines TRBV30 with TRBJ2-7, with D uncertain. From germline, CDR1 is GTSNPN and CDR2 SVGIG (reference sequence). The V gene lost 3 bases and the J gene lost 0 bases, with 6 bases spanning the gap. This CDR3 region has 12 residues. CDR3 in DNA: TGTGCCTGGAGGCACTCCTCCTACGAGCAGTACGTC. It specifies CAWRHSSYEQYV.

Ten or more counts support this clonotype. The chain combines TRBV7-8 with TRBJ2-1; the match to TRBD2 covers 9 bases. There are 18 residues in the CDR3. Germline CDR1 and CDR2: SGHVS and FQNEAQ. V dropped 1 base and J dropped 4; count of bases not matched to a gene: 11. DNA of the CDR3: TGTGCCAGCAGCTTAGGTTGGTTAGCGGGAGCGCTTTACAATGAGCAGTTCTTC. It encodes CASSLGWLAGALYNEQFF.

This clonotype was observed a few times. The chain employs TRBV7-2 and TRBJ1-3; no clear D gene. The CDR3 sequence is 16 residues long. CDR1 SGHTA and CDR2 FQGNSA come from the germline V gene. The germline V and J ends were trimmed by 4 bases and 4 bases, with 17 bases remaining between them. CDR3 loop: CASSSQASLKGNTIYF. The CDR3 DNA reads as TGTGCCAGCAGCTCCCAAGCGAGTCTGAAAGGAAACACCATATATTTT.

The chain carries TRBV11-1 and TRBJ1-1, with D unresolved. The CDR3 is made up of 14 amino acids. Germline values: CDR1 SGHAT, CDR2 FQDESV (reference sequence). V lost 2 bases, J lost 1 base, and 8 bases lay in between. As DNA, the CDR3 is TGTGCCAGCAGCTTACAGCTAGGGAACACTGAAGCTTTCTTT. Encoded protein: CASSLQLGNTEAFF.

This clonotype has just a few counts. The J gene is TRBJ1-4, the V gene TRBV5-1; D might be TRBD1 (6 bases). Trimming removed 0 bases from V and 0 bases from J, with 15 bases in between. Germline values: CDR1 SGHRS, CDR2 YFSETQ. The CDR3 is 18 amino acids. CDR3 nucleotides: TGCGCCAGCAGCTTGGCCCTGAGGGGGGGTGCAACTAATGAAAAACTGTTTTTT. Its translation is CASSLALRGGATNEKLFF. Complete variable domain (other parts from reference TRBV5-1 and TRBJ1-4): KAGVTQTPRYLIKTRGQQVTLSCSPISGHRSVSWYQQTPGQGLQFLFEYFSETQRNKGNFPGRFSGRQFSNSRSEMNVSTLELGDSALYLCASSLALRGGATNEKLFFGSGTQLSVL.

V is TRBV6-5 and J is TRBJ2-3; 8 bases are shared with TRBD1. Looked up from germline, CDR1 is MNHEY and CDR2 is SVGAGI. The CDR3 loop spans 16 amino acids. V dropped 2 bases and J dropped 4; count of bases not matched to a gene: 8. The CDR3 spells CASSYETGQGSDTQYF. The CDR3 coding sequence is TGTGCCAGCAGTTACGAAACCGGACAGGGCTCAGATACGCAGTATTTT.

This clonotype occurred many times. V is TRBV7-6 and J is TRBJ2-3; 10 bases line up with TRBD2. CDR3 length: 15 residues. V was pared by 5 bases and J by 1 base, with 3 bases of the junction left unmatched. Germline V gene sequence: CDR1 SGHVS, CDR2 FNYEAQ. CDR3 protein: CASSLGTSGTDTQYF. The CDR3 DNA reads TGTGCCAGCAGCCTCGGGACTAGCGGCACAGATACGCAGTATTTT.

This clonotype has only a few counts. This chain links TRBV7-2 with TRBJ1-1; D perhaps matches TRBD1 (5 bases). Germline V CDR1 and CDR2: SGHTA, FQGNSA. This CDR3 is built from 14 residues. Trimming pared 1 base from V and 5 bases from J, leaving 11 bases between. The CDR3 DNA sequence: TGTGCCAGCAGCTTAGAGTCAGGGTGGACTGAAGCTTTCTTT. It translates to CASSLESGWTEAFF.

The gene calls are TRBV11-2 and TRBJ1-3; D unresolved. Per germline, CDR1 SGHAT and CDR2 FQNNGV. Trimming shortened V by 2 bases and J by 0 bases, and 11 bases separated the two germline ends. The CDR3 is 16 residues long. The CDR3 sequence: CASSLLAGHSGNTIYF. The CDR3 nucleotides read TGTGCCAGCAGCTTACTGGCAGGCCACTCTGGAAACACCATATATTTT. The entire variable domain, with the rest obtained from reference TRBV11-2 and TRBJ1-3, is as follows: EAGVAQSPRYKIIEKRQSVAFWCNPISGHATLYWYQQILGQGPKLLIQFQNNGVVDDSQLPKDRFSAERLKGVDSTLKIQPAKLEDSAVYLCASSLLAGHSGNTIYFGEGSWLTVV.

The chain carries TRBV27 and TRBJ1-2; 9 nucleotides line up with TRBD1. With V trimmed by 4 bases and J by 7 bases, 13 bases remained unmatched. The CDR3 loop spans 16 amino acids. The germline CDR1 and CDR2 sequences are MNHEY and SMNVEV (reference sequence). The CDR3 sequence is CASSSYVGTGKGGYTF. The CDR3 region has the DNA TGTGCCAGCAGTTCATACGTCGGGACAGGGAAGGGTGGCTACACCTTC.

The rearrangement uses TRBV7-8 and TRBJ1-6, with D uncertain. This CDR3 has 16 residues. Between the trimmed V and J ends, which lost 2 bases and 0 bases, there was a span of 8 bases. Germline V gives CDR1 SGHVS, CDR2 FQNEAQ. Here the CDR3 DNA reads TGTGCCAGCAGCTTACGGGAAAGCTCCTATAATTCACCCCTCCACTTT. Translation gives CASSLRESSYNSPLHF.

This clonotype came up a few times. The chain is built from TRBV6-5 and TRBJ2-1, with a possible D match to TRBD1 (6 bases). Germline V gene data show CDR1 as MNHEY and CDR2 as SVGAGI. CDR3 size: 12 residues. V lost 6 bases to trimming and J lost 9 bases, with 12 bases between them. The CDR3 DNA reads TGTGCCAGCAGGGGAACAGGGAGTGAGCAGTTCTTC. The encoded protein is CASRGTGSEQFF.

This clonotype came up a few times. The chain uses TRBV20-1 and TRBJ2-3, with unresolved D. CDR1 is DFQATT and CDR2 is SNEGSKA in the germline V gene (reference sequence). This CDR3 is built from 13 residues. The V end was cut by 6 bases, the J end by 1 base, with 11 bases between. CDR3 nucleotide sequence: TGCAGTGCCGCCATGGGCGGCACAGATACGCAGTATTTT. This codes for CSAAMGGTDTQYF.

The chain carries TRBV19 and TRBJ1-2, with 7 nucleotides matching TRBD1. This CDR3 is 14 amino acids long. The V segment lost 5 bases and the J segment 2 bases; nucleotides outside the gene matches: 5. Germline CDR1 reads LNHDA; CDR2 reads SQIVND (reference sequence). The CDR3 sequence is CASSPTDRNYGYTF. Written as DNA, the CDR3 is TGTGCCAGTAGTCCAACGGACAGGAACTATGGCTACACCTTC. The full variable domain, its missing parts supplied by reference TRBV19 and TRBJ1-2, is DGGITQSPKYLFRKEGQNVTLSCEQNLNHDAMYWYRQDPGQGLRLIYYSQIVNDFQKGDIAEGYSVSREKKESFPLTVTSAQKNPTAFYLCASSPTDRNYGYTFGSGTRLTVV.

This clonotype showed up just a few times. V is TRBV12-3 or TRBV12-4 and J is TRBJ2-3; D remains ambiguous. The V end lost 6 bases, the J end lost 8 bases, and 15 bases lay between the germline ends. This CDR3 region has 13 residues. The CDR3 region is CASSPGKVLTQYF. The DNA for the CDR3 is TGTGCCAGCAGCCCTGGGAAGGTCCTTACGCAGTATTTT.

CDR3 bases: TGCGCCAGCAGCCGAAGGGACGGACCCTTGGGTGGCTACACCTTC. Amino acid sequence: CASSRRDGPLGGYTF. The rearrangement joins TRBV4-3 to TRBJ1-2; tentative D call: TRBD1 (5 bases). Deletions cut 4 bases from V and 7 bases from J, with 19 bases between. Germline CDR1 is LGHNA and CDR2 is YSLEER. CDR3 length: 15 amino acids.

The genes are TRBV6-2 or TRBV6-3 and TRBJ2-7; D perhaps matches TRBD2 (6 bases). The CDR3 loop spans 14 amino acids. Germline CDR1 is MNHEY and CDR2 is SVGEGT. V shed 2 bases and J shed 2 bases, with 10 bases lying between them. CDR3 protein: CASSYTTRTYEQYF. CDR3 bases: TGTGCCAGCAGTTACACGACTAGAACCTACGAGCAGTACTTC.

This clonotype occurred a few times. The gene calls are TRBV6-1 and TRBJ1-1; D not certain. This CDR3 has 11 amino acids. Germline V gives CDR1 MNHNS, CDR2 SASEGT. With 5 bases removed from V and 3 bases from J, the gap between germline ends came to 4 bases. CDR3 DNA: TGTGCCAGCAGTTACCACACTGAAGCTTTCTTT. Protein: CASSYHTEAFF.

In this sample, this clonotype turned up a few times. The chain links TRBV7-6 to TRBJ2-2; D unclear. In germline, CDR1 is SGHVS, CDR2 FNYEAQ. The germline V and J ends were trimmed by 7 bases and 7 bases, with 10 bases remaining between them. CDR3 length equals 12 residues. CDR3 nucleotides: TGTGCCAGCACGATCACCGGCGGGGAGCTGTTTTTT. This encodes CASTITGGELFF.

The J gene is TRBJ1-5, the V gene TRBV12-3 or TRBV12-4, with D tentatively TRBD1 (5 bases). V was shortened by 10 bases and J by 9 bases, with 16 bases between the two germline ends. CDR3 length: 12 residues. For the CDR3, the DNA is TGTGCCATCAACCGCCAGGGTCGGCCCCAGCATTTT. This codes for CAINRQGRPQHF.

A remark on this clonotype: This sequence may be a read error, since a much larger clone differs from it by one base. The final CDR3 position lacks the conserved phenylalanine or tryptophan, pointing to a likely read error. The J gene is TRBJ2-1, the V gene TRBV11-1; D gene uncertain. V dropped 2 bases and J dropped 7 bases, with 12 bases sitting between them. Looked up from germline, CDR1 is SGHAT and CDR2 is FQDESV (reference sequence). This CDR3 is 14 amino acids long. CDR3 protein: CASSLNPRFNEQFL. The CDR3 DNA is TGTGCCAGCAGCTTAAATCCTAGATTTAATGAGCAGTTCCTC.

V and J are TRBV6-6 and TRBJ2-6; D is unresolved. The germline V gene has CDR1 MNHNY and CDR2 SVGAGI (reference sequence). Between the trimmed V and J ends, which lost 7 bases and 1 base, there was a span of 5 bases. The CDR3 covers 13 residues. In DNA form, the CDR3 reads TGTGCCAGCAAGTTGTCTGGGGCCAACGTCCTGACTTTC. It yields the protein CASKLSGANVLTF.

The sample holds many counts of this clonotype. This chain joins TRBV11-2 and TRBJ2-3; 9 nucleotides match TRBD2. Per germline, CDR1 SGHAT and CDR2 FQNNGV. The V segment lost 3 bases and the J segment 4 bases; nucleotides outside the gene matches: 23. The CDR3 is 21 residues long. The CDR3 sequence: CASSFAGRGGRAPKVADTQYF. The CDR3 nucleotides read TGTGCCAGCAGCTTCGCCGGGAGGGGCGGGAGGGCCCCAAAGGTAGCAGATACGCAGTATTTT.

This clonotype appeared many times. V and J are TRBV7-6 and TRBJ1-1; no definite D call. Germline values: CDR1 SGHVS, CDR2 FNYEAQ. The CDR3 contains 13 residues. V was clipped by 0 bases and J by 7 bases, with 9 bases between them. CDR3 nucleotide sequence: TGTGCCAGCAGCTTAGCAGACGGGATTGAAGCTTTCTTT. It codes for CASSLADGIEAFF.